The 14 T cell receptor beta chains below come from one sample, sequenced in a study of spatial heterogeneity in lung cancer. Study-wide points: Counts of expanded intratumoral alpha and beta TCRs tracked tumor mutation counts.

Via MiXCR, TCRdb re-called the 5' RACE reads, giving one row per CDR3 protein. The table records around 2,000 distinct CDR3 sequences, around 2.8% of them present only once. Time point indicated: sample taken at primary tumor resection. Their antigen targets remain unknown. Specimen: lung tumor tissue, collected at surgery. The receptors shown here come from a female donor with early-stage non-small cell lung cancer.

This clonotype is categorized as large. The rearrangement uses TRBV20-1 and TRBJ2-5, with D tentatively TRBD1 (6 bases). The germline V gene has CDR1 DFQATT and CDR2 SNEGSKA (reference sequence). The CDR3 consists of 14 residues. V lost 3 bases and J 5 bases, leaving 16 bases between the germline ends. The CDR3 nucleotides read TGCAGTGCTAGCAGACAGGCGCAACACGAGACCCAGTACTTC. This gives the protein CSASRQAQHETQYF.

Ten or more counts support this clonotype. This chain links TRBV5-1 with TRBJ1-3, with D possibly matching TRBD1 (6 bases). Germline CDR1 reads SGHRS; CDR2 reads YFSETQ. CDR3 length: 16 amino acids. V shed 3 bases and J shed 0 bases, with 13 bases lying between them. CDR3 region: CASSSGDADSGNTIYF. Written as DNA, the CDR3 is TGCGCCAGCAGCTCAGGGGACGCGGACTCTGGAAACACCATATATTTT.

Within the sample, this clonotype is medium-sized. The J gene is TRBJ2-2, the V gene TRBV9, with 13 bases lining up with TRBD2. V was clipped by 2 bases and J by 5 bases; unmatched bases: 3. Germline CDR1 is SGDLS and CDR2 is YYNGEE. This CDR3 contains 16 residues. The CDR3, as DNA: TGTGCCAGCAGCGTCGGACTAGCGGGGGAGACCGGGGAGCTGTTTTTT. This translates into CASSVGLAGETGELFF.

Ten or more counts support this clonotype. CDR3 region: CASSYGRNTEAFF. The CDR3 nucleotides are TGTGCCAGCAGTTACGGGCGGAACACTGAAGCTTTCTTT. The chain is built from TRBV6-6 and TRBJ1-1, with D unresolved. The CDR3 spans 13 residues. Germline-derived CDR1 and CDR2 are MNHNY and SVGAGI (reference sequence). V gave up 2 bases and J gave up 1 base, with 5 bases separating them.

By share, this clonotype ranks as large. The chain carries TRBV18 and TRBJ2-5, with a possible D match to TRBD1 (7 bases). The CDR3 length is 13 residues. Germline V gene lookup returns CDR1 KGHSH and CDR2 LQKENI. Trimming removed 8 bases at V and 5 bases at J, with 15 bases between. CDR3 DNA sequence: TGTGCCAGCCAGGGGGGATCCGCCGAGACCCAGTACTTC. This gives the protein CASQGGSAETQYF.

This clonotype is labeled medium-sized. This chain joins TRBV11-2 and TRBJ1-5; 7 bases line up with TRBD1. The CDR3 runs to 14 residues. Per the germline V gene, CDR1 is SGHAT and CDR2 is FQNNGV. V was clipped by 3 bases and J by 5 bases; unmatched bases: 4. For the CDR3, the DNA is TGTGCCAGCAGCTTGACAGGGTCGTATCAGCCCCAGCATTTT. This translates into CASSLTGSYQPQHF.

This clonotype qualifies as large (0.1 to 1%). V usage is TRBV6-5 and J usage is TRBJ1-5, with 7 bases that match TRBD1. The V and J ends lost 6 bases and 5 bases, in that order; junction bases with no gene match: 10. Germline CDR1 and CDR2: MNHEY and SVGAGI. The CDR3 spans 15 residues. CDR3 loop: CASRLGEGADQPQHF. In nucleotides, the CDR3 is TGTGCCAGCAGGTTGGGTGAGGGGGCTGATCAGCCCCAGCATTTT.

The sample holds many counts of this clonotype. The chain couples TRBV4-3 to TRBJ2-2, with 14 bases aligning to TRBD2. V dropped 1 base and J dropped 7; count of bases not matched to a gene: 14. This CDR3 comprises 20 residues. Germline V lookup: CDR1 LGHNA, CDR2 YSLEER. The CDR3 here is CASSQVLLTSGGAMGGELFF. The CDR3, as DNA: TGCGCCAGCAGCCAAGTCCTCCTGACTAGCGGGGGGGCTATGGGCGGGGAGCTGTTTTTT.

By frequency in the sample, this clonotype is medium-sized. V usage is TRBV29-1 and J usage is TRBJ1-1, with no clear D. This CDR3 comprises 13 residues. V lost 5 bases to trimming and J lost 2 bases, with 12 bases between them. Germline V gene data show CDR1 as SQVTM and CDR2 as ANQGSEA. CDR3 residues: CSVLRGSNTEAFF. In nucleotides, the CDR3 is TGCAGCGTTCTCCGCGGGAGCAACACTGAAGCTTTCTTT.

This clonotype was counted at least ten times. The rearrangement joins TRBV7-2 to TRBJ1-1; the match to TRBD1 covers 10 bases. CDR3 length: 16 residues. Germline V gene sequence: CDR1 SGHTA, CDR2 FQGNSA. The ends lost 4 bases at V and 5 bases at J; junction bases unmatched: 10. The CDR3 coding sequence is TGTGCCAGCAGCTACGGGACAGGGGTTTTGTATACTGAAGCTTTCTTT. This translates into CASSYGTGVLYTEAFF.

This clonotype is categorized as medium-sized. The V and J genes are TRBV20-1 and TRBJ2-2; a weak D match, TRBD2 (6 bases). Germline-derived CDR1 and CDR2 are DFQATT and SNEGSKA (reference sequence). Trimming left V 3 bases short and J 6 bases short, with 8 bases between. This CDR3 region has 12 residues. CDR3 sequence: CSASGGAGELFF. The DNA of the CDR3 is TGCAGTGCTAGCGGCGGGGCCGGGGAGCTGTTTTTT.

By sample share, this clonotype is medium-sized (0.01 to 0.1%). The CDR3 bases are TGCAGTGCTCCACGAGAGGGGGGGGCAGTGACAGATACGCAGTATTTT. This encodes CSAPREGGAVTDTQYF. The gene calls are TRBV20-1 and TRBJ2-3, with a tentative D call TRBD2 (7 bases). Per germline, CDR1 DFQATT and CDR2 SNEGSKA (reference sequence). The ends were cut back, 5 bases at V and 3 bases at J, with 21 bases in the middle. The CDR3 runs 16 residues.

In its sample, this clonotype is large. The chain couples TRBV12-3 or TRBV12-4 to TRBJ2-1; perhaps TRBD2 as D (7 bases). The CDR3 runs to 15 residues. The V gene lost 2 bases and the J gene lost 6 bases, with 14 bases spanning the gap. CDR3 sequence (DNA): TGTGCCAGCAGTTTATCATGGGGGGGCCGCAATGAGCAGTTCTTC. Its protein product is CASSLSWGGRNEQFF.

Sample share makes this clonotype medium-sized. The chain links TRBV4-1 to TRBJ2-4; D possibly corresponds to TRBD1 (6 bases). This CDR3 is 17 amino acids long. V was clipped by 2 bases and J by 0 bases, with 14 bases between them. CDR1 is MGHRA and CDR2 is YSYEKL in the germline V gene. In DNA form, the CDR3 reads TGCGCCAGCAGCCAACCGGCAGGGGAACTAGCCAAAAACATTCAGTACTTC. Residues: CASSQPAGELAKNIQYF.